Below are 10 T cell receptor beta chains sequenced from a single sample in a study of shared clonotypes between healthy human individuals. Produced via immunoSEQ multiplex PCR; TCRdb's table is partial and in-frame only. The sample has about 520,000 clones; 81% are singletons. The sequenced sample consisted of PBMCs. Source of these receptors: a woman aged 40 to 55 in good health. Some clones in this sample may be carry-over from other donors' samples.

Worth noting for this clone: With only one base between it and a far larger clone, this is likely a read error. This chain connects TRBV4-3 to TRBJ1-1, with unresolved D. Trimming cost V 2 bases and J 4 bases, with 8 bases left between them. Germline assignment: CDR1 LGHNA and CDR2 YSLEER. The CDR3 length is 13 residues. DNA of the CDR3: TGCGCCAGCAGCCAAACAGAGGTCACTGAAGCTTTCTTT. This gives the protein CASSQTEVTEAFF.

V is TRBV2 and J is TRBJ2-1, with 9 bases matching TRBD2. The ends lost 2 bases at V and 8 bases at J; junction bases unmatched: 1. The CDR3 is 13 amino acids. The germline V gene has CDR1 SNHLY and CDR2 FYNNEI. CDR3 sequence reads: CASSELAGHEQFF. DNA of the CDR3: TGTGCCAGCAGTGAACTAGCGGGACATGAGCAGTTCTTC.

As for this clone: A much more abundant neighbour one base away suggests this may be a read error. CDR3 DNA sequence: TGCGCCAGCAGTACGAGGGGGGCCACAGATACGCAGTATTTT. Translation: CASSTRGATDTQYF. V and J are TRBV4-3 and TRBJ2-3, with D perhaps matching TRBD1 or TRBD2 (6 bases each). The germline V gene encodes CDR1 LGHNA and CDR2 YSLEER. This CDR3 is built from 14 residues. V lost 6 bases, J lost 2 bases, and 12 bases lay in between.

Notes on this clone: This sequence is one base from a far larger clone and is likely a read error. The chain combines TRBV5-1 with TRBJ1-1, with TRBD1 matching 9 bases. CDR1 is SGHRS, CDR2 YFSETQ, per germline. The CDR3 is 15 residues long. CDR3: CASGLFTGGNTEAFF. In nucleotides, the CDR3 is TGCGCCAGCGGCTTGTTTACAGGGGGCAACACTGAAGCTTTCTTT.

A word on this clone: It differs at one base from a far larger clone, so likely a read error. Other DNA sequences in this sample translate to the same CDR3. The genes are TRBV29-1 and TRBJ2-2; TRBD1 aligns across 7 bases. CDR3 size: 14 residues. In germline, CDR1 is SQVTM, CDR2 ANQGSEA. CDR3 loop: CSVVRTGNTGELFF. The CDR3 DNA reads TGCAGCGTTGTTAGGACAGGAAACACCGGGGAGCTGTTCTTT.

This clone has a count of ten or more. The chain couples TRBV10-3 to TRBJ1-1; D not resolved. Between the trimmed V and J ends, which lost 4 bases and 4 bases, there was a span of 7 bases. Germline V gene data show CDR1 as ENHRY and CDR2 as SYGVKD. This CDR3 has 12 residues. The chain's CDR3 is CAISGAATEAFF. DNA for the CDR3: TGTGCCATCAGTGGAGCGGCCACTGAAGCTTTCTTT.

This chain joins TRBV7-9 and TRBJ2-5; tentatively, D is TRBD1 (6 bases). Germline CDR1 is SEHNR and CDR2 is FQNEAQ (reference sequence). V lost 4 bases and J lost 5, with 20 bases in between. This CDR3 spans 16 amino acids. The CDR3 spells CASSSTGRGRGETQYF. The CDR3 DNA sequence: TGTGCCAGCAGCTCTACCGGACGGGGAAGGGGGGAGACCCAGTACTTC.

The J gene is TRBJ2-2, the V gene TRBV7-6; D may be TRBD2 (6 bases). V was cut by 5 bases and J by 6 bases, with 13 bases left in between. The CDR3 totals 14 residues. The germline V gene encodes CDR1 SGHVS and CDR2 FNYEAQ. DNA of the CDR3: TGTGCCAGCAGCATCTTGACTAGTTCCGGGGAGCTGTTTTTT. Its protein is CASSILTSSGELFF.

As concerns this clone: Germline is not matched at one junction end, which may reflect a read error. The same CDR3 is also encoded by other DNA sequences in this sample. This sequence joins TRBV7-9 and TRBJ2-7, with 8 bases lining up with TRBD1. CDR1 is SEHNR and CDR2 is FQNEAQ in the germline V gene (reference sequence). This CDR3 has 19 residues. The chain's CDR3 is CASSLAVRTGGLGSHEQYF. DNA for the CDR3: TGTGCAAGCAGCTTAGCGGTGAGAACAGGGGGACTGGGGTCCCACGAGCAGTACTTC.

The chain uses TRBV18 and TRBJ1-3; D may be TRBD1 (5 bases). This CDR3 has 15 amino acids. From germline, CDR1 is KGHSH and CDR2 LQKENI. The V end was cut by 2 bases, the J end by 2 bases, with 10 bases between. CDR3 sequence (DNA): TGTGCCAGCTCACCAGACGACAGAACTGGAAACACCATATATTTT. Translating it yields CASSPDDRTGNTIYF.